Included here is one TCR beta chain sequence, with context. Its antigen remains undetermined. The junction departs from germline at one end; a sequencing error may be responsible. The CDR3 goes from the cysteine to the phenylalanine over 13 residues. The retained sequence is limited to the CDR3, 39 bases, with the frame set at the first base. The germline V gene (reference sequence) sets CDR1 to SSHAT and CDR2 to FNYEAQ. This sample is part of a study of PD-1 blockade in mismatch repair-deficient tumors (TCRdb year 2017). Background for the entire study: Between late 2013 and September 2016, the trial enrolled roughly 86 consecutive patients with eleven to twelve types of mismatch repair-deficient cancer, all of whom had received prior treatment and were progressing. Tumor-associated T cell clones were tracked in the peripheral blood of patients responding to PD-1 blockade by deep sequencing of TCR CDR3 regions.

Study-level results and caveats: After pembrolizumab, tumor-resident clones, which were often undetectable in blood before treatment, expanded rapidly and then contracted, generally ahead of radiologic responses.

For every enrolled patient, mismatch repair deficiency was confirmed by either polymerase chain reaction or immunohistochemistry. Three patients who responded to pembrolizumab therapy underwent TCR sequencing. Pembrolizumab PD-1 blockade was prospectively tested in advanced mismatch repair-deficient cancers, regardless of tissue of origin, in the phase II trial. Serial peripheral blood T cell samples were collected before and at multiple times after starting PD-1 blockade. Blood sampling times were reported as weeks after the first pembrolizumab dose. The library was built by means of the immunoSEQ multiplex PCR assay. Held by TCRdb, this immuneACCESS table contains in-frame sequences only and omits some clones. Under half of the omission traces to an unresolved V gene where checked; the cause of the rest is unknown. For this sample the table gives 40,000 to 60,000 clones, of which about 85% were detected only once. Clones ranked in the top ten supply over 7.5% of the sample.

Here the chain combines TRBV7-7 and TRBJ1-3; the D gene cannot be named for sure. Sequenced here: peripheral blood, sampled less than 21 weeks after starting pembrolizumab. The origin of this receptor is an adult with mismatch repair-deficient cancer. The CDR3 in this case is CASSQGFGNTIYF. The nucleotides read TGTGCTAGCAGCCAAGGGTTTGGAAACACCATATATTTT.